This entry describes one T cell receptor (beta chain). The ends were cut back, 5 bases at V and 6 bases at J, with 17 bases in the middle. Germline V CDR1 and CDR2: PRHDT, FYEKMQ (reference sequence). The CDR3 is made up of 14 amino acids. Method: immunoSEQ multiplex PCR; TCRdb's copy keeps in-frame clones and lacks some. This table holds 2 million to 2.5 million clones, approximately 93% found once. This entry belongs to a study of shared clonotypes between healthy human individuals. This receptor was taken from a man between 18 and 29 years old in good health. Some clones in this sample may be carry-over from other donors' samples. Sequenced: naive CD4+ T cells from PBMCs. Subset given: CD45RA+ positively selected. The chain has TRBV13 and TRBJ2-7; D possibly matches TRBD1 or TRBD2 (5 bases each). CDR3 sequence: CASSGTSGRGEQYF. CDR3 DNA sequence: TGTGCCAGCAGCGGGACCTCGGGAAGGGGCGAGCAGTACTTC.